This TCR beta chain was captured by sequencing in a study of blood T cell repertoires in COVID-19. Study-wide context: In each case, the material was cDNA or gDNA derived from T cells, B-cell-depleted T cells, or PBMCs.

In the original analysis: Amplification with reference gene primers provided the estimates of nucleated cell counts. Using immunoSEQ multiplex PCR, the repertoire was profiled, and TCRdb retains in-frame clones only, with some absent. V and J calls plus clone size are reproduced from that table; the DNA served to infer D and trimming. The profile shows around 120,000 clones, less than 85% of them singletons. Trimming took 4 bases from V and 7 from J, leaving 16 bases between them. The CDR3 contains 14 residues. Germline V gives CDR1 MNHNY, CDR2 SVGAGI (reference sequence). Sequencing was done on a sample of peripheral blood. V is TRBV6-6 and J is TRBJ1-2, with D unresolved. This clonotype was sampled from a man aged 50 or older with acute or convalescent COVID-19. The CDR3: CASSLNLERGGYTF. The CDR3 DNA sequence: TGTGCCAGCAGTTTAAACCTAGAACGAGGTGGCTACACCTTC.